Listed here are 30 T cell receptor beta chains from one sample, sequenced in a study of Graves' ophthalmopathy and Graves' hyperthyroidism. Transcripts of RNA were the source for amplifying TCR beta CDR3 regions. In the first round, RT-PCR was carried out with HTBI primers, and a multiplex PCR formed the second round. Using its own MiXCR run on the multiplex PCR reads, TCRdb lists one record per CDR3 protein. The sample carries roughly 350,000 distinct CDR3 sequences, about 18% recorded once. The sequencing input was peripheral blood. The receptors stem from an adult woman with stable Graves' hyperthyroidism.

This clonotype has a count of ten or more. The gene calls are TRBV7-2 and TRBJ2-7; 7 bases match TRBD2. Germline loops: CDR1 SGHTA, CDR2 FQGNSA. V trimming: 3 bases; J trimming: 7 bases; junction bases outside the gene matches: 12. The CDR3 is made up of 15 amino acids. CDR3: CASSFSLAVTREQYF. CDR3 sequence (DNA): TGTGCCAGCAGCTTTAGTCTAGCGGTAACGAGGGAGCAGTACTTC.

This clonotype was detected only once. The chain joins TRBV12-3 or TRBV12-4 to TRBJ1-2; the D is unclear. Trimming shortened V by 3 bases and J by 8 bases, and 7 bases separated the two germline ends. The CDR3 spans 11 residues. The CDR3 DNA follows: TGTGCCAGCAGTTTTAGTGGAGGCTACACCTTC. Translation: CASSFSGGYTF.

This clonotype was picked up many times. The chain links TRBV7-2 to TRBJ1-1, with D possibly matching TRBD1 (5 bases). The V end lost 5 bases, the J end lost 2 bases, and 15 bases lay between the germline ends. The CDR3 extends over 15 amino acids. Germline V lookup: CDR1 SGHTA, CDR2 FQGNSA. CDR3 nucleotides: TGTGCCAGCAGCCCCAGGGTAGGAGACAACACTGAAGCTTTCTTT. As protein: CASSPRVGDNTEAFF.

V gene TRBV6-5 combines with J gene TRBJ1-3; TRBD1 might be the D (5 bases). V was trimmed by 4 bases and J by 5 bases, leaving 15 bases between them. The CDR3 has 15 residues. CDR1 and CDR2 (germline): MNHEY, SVGAGI. The CDR3: CASSSTGGKRNTIYF. The CDR3 DNA reads as TGTGCCAGCAGTTCGACGGGGGGGAAGAGAAACACCATATATTTT.

This chain joins TRBV30 and TRBJ1-5; D remains ambiguous. Looked up from germline, CDR1 is GTSNPN and CDR2 is SVGIG (reference sequence). The length of the CDR3 is 16 residues. Trimming removed 0 bases from V and 0 bases from J, with 12 bases in between. CDR3 coding DNA: TGTGCCTGGAGTGTACTAACACCCGATAGCAATCAGCCCCAGCATTTT. The encoded protein is CAWSVLTPDSNQPQHF.

At least ten counts were recorded for this clonotype. J is TRBJ2-7 and V is TRBV28, with 9 bases that match TRBD1. Germline CDR1 and CDR2: MDHEN and SYDVKM. The CDR3 loop spans 15 amino acids. V gave up 3 bases and J gave up 1 base; unmatched junction bases: 4. The CDR3 loop reads CASSFPDRGSYEQYF. CDR3 bases: TGTGCCAGCAGTTTCCCCGACAGGGGGTCCTACGAGCAGTACTTC.

The table lists this clonotype with many counts. The rearrangement uses TRBV29-1 and TRBJ2-5, with TRBD1 as a possible D gene (6 bases). The CDR3 is 13 amino acids. CDR1 and CDR2 from the germline V gene are SQVTM and ANQGSEA. The V end lost 5 bases, the J end lost 5 bases, and 15 bases lay between the germline ends. This chain's CDR3 is CSVYPTGRETQYF. The CDR3, as DNA: TGCAGCGTTTATCCGACAGGTCGGGAGACCCAGTACTTC.

The table lists this clonotype with many counts. J is TRBJ1-6 and V is TRBV7-3, with D possibly matching TRBD1 (5 bases). The ends were cut back, 3 bases at V and 10 bases at J, with 13 bases in the middle. Germline CDR1 and CDR2: SGHTA and FQGTGA. This CDR3 comprises 14 residues. In DNA, the CDR3 is TGTGCCAGCAGCTTGTATCGGGACGGCTCACCCCTCCACTTT. This sequence encodes CASSLYRDGSPLHF. Together with reference TRBV7-3 and TRBJ1-6, the CDR3 gives the full variable domain: GAGVSQTPSNKVTEKGKYVELRCDPISGHTALYWYRQSLGQGPEFLIYFQGTGAADDSGLPNDRFFAVRPEGSVSTLKIQRTERGDSAVYLCASSLYRDGSPLHFGNGTRLTVT.

This rearrangement joins TRBV5-1 to TRBJ2-5; the D is unclear. The germline V gene has CDR1 SGHRS and CDR2 YFSETQ. The CDR3 runs to 13 residues. Trimming took 0 bases from V and 5 from J, leaving 8 bases between them. The CDR3, as DNA: TGCGCCAGCAGCTTGGACCCATCGGAGACCCAGTACTTC. Translation: CASSLDPSETQYF.

The chain carries TRBV25-1 and TRBJ2-7; 8 positions match TRBD1. The CDR3 runs 14 residues. Germline V gives CDR1 MGHDK, CDR2 SYGVNS. The trim removed 4 bases at V and 5 bases at J, leaving 7 bases unmatched. CDR3 DNA: TGTGCCAGCAGTGGACGGGACAGGTCTAACGAGCAGTACTTC. Translating it yields CASSGRDRSNEQYF.

Notes on this clonotype: This clone may be a read error of a much larger clone one base away. A read error is likely, as this CDR3 ends without the conserved phenylalanine or tryptophan. The chain employs TRBV10-3 and TRBJ1-1; D uncertain. V lost 4 bases and J lost 1, with 4 bases in between. The CDR3 is 12 residues long. CDR1 ENHRY and CDR2 SYGVKD come from the germline V gene. CDR3 protein: CAISGSNTEAFL. CDR3 DNA: TGTGCCATCAGTGGATCGAACACTGAAGCTTTCCTT.

This clonotype was recorded many times. The rearrangement uses TRBV5-6 and TRBJ2-7; 10 nucleotides align to TRBD2. Unmatched junction bases numbered 18, after V lost 3 bases and J lost 3 bases. Per germline, CDR1 SGHDT and CDR2 YYEEEE. This CDR3 has 19 residues. Here the CDR3 reads CASSSPVKREGQDRYEQYF. The CDR3 DNA reads TGTGCCAGCAGCTCCCCCGTGAAGCGGGAGGGCCAGGACCGCTACGAGCAGTACTTC.

This clonotype was observed many times. V usage is TRBV11-1 and J usage is TRBJ2-7, with TRBD2 as a possible D gene (6 bases). V dropped 1 base and J dropped 5 bases, with 12 bases sitting between them. The CDR3 covers 14 residues. Per the germline V gene, CDR1 is SGHAT and CDR2 is FQDESV (reference sequence). The CDR3 DNA reads TGTGCCAGCAGCTTAGACGGGAGCTACGACGAGCAGTACTTC. Residues: CASSLDGSYDEQYF.

This clonotype appeared many times. V gene TRBV29-1 combines with J gene TRBJ2-7; D is unclear. Trimming stripped 2 bases from V and 5 bases from J, with 10 bases between. The CDR3 is 12 residues long. CDR1 is SQVTM, CDR2 ANQGSEA, per germline. CDR3 sequence: CSVETDGDEQYF. The CDR3 DNA is TGCAGCGTTGAAACCGACGGAGACGAGCAGTACTTC.

This clonotype was detected ten times or more. This chain links TRBV6-5 with TRBJ2-7, with 10 nucleotides matching TRBD2. J was trimmed by 0 bases and V by 8 bases; bases with no gene match: 4. Germline assignment: CDR1 MNHEY and CDR2 SVGAGI. This CDR3 is 14 amino acids long. The CDR3 region has the DNA TGTGCCAGCCCCCCTAGCGGGGGCTCCTACGAGCAGTACTTC. It specifies CASPPSGGSYEQYF.

The V gene is TRBV29-1, the J gene TRBJ2-1, with D perhaps TRBD1 or TRBD2 (6 bases each). V was cut by 4 bases and J by 8 bases, with 15 bases left in between. This CDR3 comprises 13 residues. Germline CDR1 reads SQVTM; CDR2 reads ANQGSEA. CDR3 nucleotide sequence: TGCAGCGTTGCTCCAATGGGGGGCGATGAGCAGTTCTTC. Protein: CSVAPMGGDEQFF.

This clonotype was counted at least ten times. This chain uses TRBV12-3 or TRBV12-4 with TRBJ2-5; D unclear. The germline V and J ends were trimmed by 8 bases and 3 bases, with 16 bases remaining between them. This CDR3 spans 14 amino acids. CDR3 loop: CASALSGGEETQYF. DNA for the CDR3: TGTGCCAGCGCTCTATCGGGCGGAGAAGAGACCCAGTACTTC.

This clonotype was seen many times. The chain employs TRBV7-2 and TRBJ1-5; possibly TRBD1 for D (5 bases). The CDR3 covers 14 residues. Germline V gives CDR1 SGHTA, CDR2 FQGNSA. V lost 4 bases, J lost 3 bases, and 10 bases lay in between. DNA of the CDR3: TGTGCCAGCAGCTCCCGACAGCCCAATCAGCCCCAGCATTTT. This gives the protein CASSSRQPNQPQHF.

The chain recombines TRBV19 with TRBJ1-1, with 7 bases aligning to TRBD1. Germline CDR1 LNHDA, CDR2 SQIVND (reference sequence). This CDR3 comprises 13 residues. V was pared by 8 bases and J by 5 bases, with 8 bases of the junction left unmatched. The CDR3 DNA sequence: TGTGCCAGTTCTCACAGGGGCATAACTGAAGCTTTCTTT. It is translated as CASSHRGITEAFF.

This clonotype was detected many times. V and J are TRBV7-3 and TRBJ2-2; no definite D call. The V gene lost 3 bases and the J gene lost 5 bases, with 7 bases spanning the gap. The V gene's germline CDR1 is SGHTA and CDR2 FQGTGA. This CDR3 region has 13 residues. The DNA of the CDR3 is TGTGCCAGCAGCTTCACCGGGACCGGGGAGCTGTTTTTT. Its translation is CASSFTGTGELFF.

This clonotype has a count of ten or more. J is TRBJ2-2 and V is TRBV6-1; a possible D gene is TRBD2 (5 bases). The CDR3 contains 13 residues. Trimming cost V 4 bases and J 7 bases, with 10 bases left between them. Looked up from germline, CDR1 is MNHNS and CDR2 is SASEGT. Here the CDR3 reads CASSASRVGELFF. CDR3 coding DNA: TGTGCCAGCAGTGCTTCGAGGGTCGGGGAGCTGTTTTTT.

The chain carries TRBV4-2 and TRBJ2-1, with unresolved D. V was shortened by 5 bases and J by 9 bases, with 11 bases between the two germline ends. CDR3 length: 12 residues. Germline assignment: CDR1 LGHNA and CDR2 YNFKEQ. In DNA form, the CDR3 reads TGTGCCAGCAGCATCCACTCGGGTGAGCAGTTCTTC. Residues: CASSIHSGEQFF.

This clonotype has more than one count but fewer than ten. Given a much more abundant clone one base away, this may be a read error. No conserved phenylalanine or tryptophan is present at the end of the CDR3, so a read error is the likely explanation. The chain is built from TRBV12-3 or TRBV12-4 and TRBJ1-2; D gene ambiguous. The CDR3 loop spans 15 amino acids. The V end lost 6 bases, the J end lost 0 bases, and 14 bases lay between the germline ends. In DNA, the CDR3 is TGTGCCAGCAGCCCCCCCTTCCCCGCTAACTATGGCTACACCCTC. Its protein is CASSPPFPANYGYTL.

Many counts were recorded for this clonotype. A junction boundary mismatches the germline segment, possibly from a read error. The chain uses TRBV7-9 and TRBJ2-2; 7 bases align to TRBD2. Germline CDR1 and CDR2: SEHNR and FQNEAQ (reference sequence). The CDR3 is made up of 14 amino acids. Written as DNA, the CDR3 is TGTGCCAGCAGCCTAGCGGCCCACACCGGGGAGCTGTTTTTT. Protein: CASSLAAHTGELFF.

This clonotype occurred a few times. The V gene is TRBV4-2, the J gene TRBJ2-6; no clear D gene. Germline CDR1 reads LGHNA; CDR2 reads YNFKEQ. V was shortened by 4 bases and J by 0 bases, with 13 bases between the two germline ends. This CDR3 spans 17 amino acids. This CDR3 is CASSRRAVPSGANVLTF. As DNA, the CDR3 is TGTGCCAGCAGCCGTAGGGCCGTTCCCTCTGGGGCCAACGTCCTGACTTTC.

The V and J genes are TRBV6-1 and TRBJ2-1, with 7 bases aligning to TRBD1. V lost 10 bases, J lost 7 bases, and 10 bases stayed unmatched. The CDR3 extends over 13 amino acids. Germline CDR1 and CDR2: MNHNS and SASEGT. The CDR3: CATSGQVRNEQFF. For the CDR3, the DNA is TGTGCCACATCCGGACAGGTTAGAAATGAGCAGTTCTTC.

This clonotype has a count of ten or more. The chain has TRBV28 and TRBJ2-7; TRBD1 aligns across 7 bases. This CDR3 contains 14 residues. Trimming took 7 bases from V and 4 from J; bases not matched to a gene: 10. The germline gives CDR1 MDHEN, CDR2 SYDVKM. Written as DNA, the CDR3 is TGTGCCAGCACGCCCGGGACAGCAGGTTACGAGCAGTACTTC. This codes for CASTPGTAGYEQYF.

This chain links TRBV7-2 with TRBJ1-2; the match to TRBD1 covers 9 bases. V was pared by 5 bases and J by 8 bases, with 6 bases of the junction left unmatched. The CDR3 is made up of 13 amino acids. Germline lookup yields CDR1 SGHTA and CDR2 FQGNSA. CDR3 region: CASSNRGPEGYTF. The CDR3 DNA is TGTGCCAGCAGCAACAGGGGGCCGGAGGGCTACACCTTC.

The chain has TRBV27 and TRBJ1-5, with D unclear. Looked up from germline, CDR1 is MNHEY and CDR2 is SMNVEV (reference sequence). The CDR3 loop spans 15 amino acids. V gave up 1 base and J gave up 0 bases, with 7 bases separating them. As DNA, the CDR3 is TGTGCCAGCAGTTTATATGGAGATAGCAATCAGCCCCAGCATTTT. Translated, it gives CASSLYGDSNQPQHF.

Many counts were recorded for this clonotype. The CDR3 coding sequence is TGTGCCAGTAATTACAGAGGGGAGACCCAGTACTTC. Amino acids: CASNYRGETQYF. The genes are TRBV19 and TRBJ2-5; D perhaps matches TRBD2 (5 bases). Germline V gives CDR1 LNHDA, CDR2 SQIVND (reference sequence). V was pared by 7 bases and J by 5 bases, with 11 bases between. The CDR3 loop spans 12 amino acids.